These 31 T cell receptor beta chains share one sample of origin, sequenced in a study of T cells in Graves' hyperthyroidism and ophthalmopathy. There were TCR beta CDR3 regions amplified from RNA transcripts. TCR CDR3 underwent first-round RT-PCR with the HTBI primer set. TCRdb independently ran MiXCR on the multiplex PCR reads; one entry per CDR3 protein. The top ten clones hold 5.3% of a sample with about 420,000 distinct CDR3 sequences, approximately 14% of them seen once. The material sequenced was blood. The receptors originated from a woman under 30 with Graves' hyperthyroidism.

The chain is built from TRBV9 and TRBJ2-3, with a weak D call TRBD2 (6 bases). V was clipped by 3 bases and J by 4 bases, with 9 bases between them. The CDR3 extends over 13 amino acids. Germline V gives CDR1 SGDLS, CDR2 YYNGEE. CDR3 bases: TGTGCCAGCAGCGCTCGGAGGGCAGATACGCAGTATTTT. Protein: CASSARRADTQYF.

The chain employs TRBV4-3 and TRBJ1-2, with D unresolved. There are 14 residues in the CDR3. The V gene's germline CDR1 is LGHNA and CDR2 YSLEER. The V gene lost 3 bases and the J gene lost 4 bases, with 12 bases spanning the gap. DNA for the CDR3: TGCGCCAGCAGCCATCGAGTCGGGCCCTATGGCTACACCTTC. The encoded protein is CASSHRVGPYGYTF.

V and J are TRBV27 and TRBJ2-5; 9 nucleotides line up with TRBD1. CDR1 and CDR2 (germline): MNHEY, SMNVEV (reference sequence). The V gene end was trimmed by 6 bases and the J gene end by 3 bases; junction bases not matched to a gene: 11. The CDR3 sequence is 16 residues long. CDR3 region: CASSPSGTGLKETQYF. DNA for the CDR3: TGTGCCAGCAGCCCTTCCGGGACAGGGTTAAAAGAGACCCAGTACTTC.

This clonotype appeared many times. The chain uses TRBV20-1 and TRBJ2-2, with D tentatively TRBD2 (7 bases). This CDR3 has 15 residues. Trimming removed 6 bases at V and 2 bases at J, with 16 bases between. Germline assignment: CDR1 DFQATT and CDR2 SNEGSKA (reference sequence). The CDR3 spells CSATKGGTNTGELFF. As DNA, the CDR3 is TGCAGTGCAACAAAGGGGGGGACCAACACCGGGGAGCTGTTTTTT.

This clonotype was observed a handful of times. This rearrangement joins TRBV11-2 to TRBJ2-3; 9 nucleotides line up with TRBD2. CDR1 SGHAT and CDR2 FQNNGV come from the germline V gene. J was trimmed by 7 bases and V by 0 bases; bases with no gene match: 2. The CDR3 loop spans 14 amino acids. The CDR3 DNA is TGTGCCAGCAGCTTAGAGCGGGAGGGAAATACGCAGTATTTT. It yields the protein CASSLEREGNTQYF.

This clonotype was counted ten times or more. The chain recombines TRBV6-2 or TRBV6-3 with TRBJ1-1; D remains unclear. The germline V gene has CDR1 MNHEY and CDR2 SVGEGT. The CDR3 spans 14 residues. Trimming shortened V by 6 bases and J by 1 base, and 12 bases separated the two germline ends. The CDR3 sequence: CASSRIGWNTEAFF. CDR3 DNA sequence: TGTGCCAGCAGCCGCATCGGATGGAACACTGAAGCTTTCTTT.

The V and J genes are TRBV19 and TRBJ2-1, with TRBD2 identical over 9 bases. The V and J ends lost 5 bases and 0 bases, in that order; junction bases with no gene match: 8. The germline gives CDR1 LNHDA, CDR2 SQIVND (reference sequence). This CDR3 spans 17 amino acids. The CDR3 DNA follows: TGTGCCAGTAGTTTCCGGACTAGCGCCTTCTCCTACAATGAGCAGTTCTTC. Its translation is CASSFRTSAFSYNEQFF. Looking up the rest from reference TRBV19 and TRBJ2-1 gives the full variable domain: DGGITQSPKYLFRKEGQNVTLSCEQNLNHDAMYWYRQDPGQGLRLIYYSQIVNDFQKGDIAEGYSVSREKKESFPLTVTSAQKNPTAFYLCASSFRTSAFSYNEQFFGPGTRLTVL.

This clonotype was detected many times. The chain is built from TRBV20-1 and TRBJ2-7; D might be TRBD2 (5 bases). Germline loops: CDR1 DFQATT, CDR2 SNEGSKA (reference sequence). CDR3 length: 13 amino acids. With 2 bases removed from V and 4 bases from J, the gap between germline ends came to 12 bases. The CDR3 DNA reads TGCAGTGCTAGATCTCTAGCCCAGTACGAGCAGTACTTC. The encoded protein is CSARSLAQYEQYF.

This clonotype was detected ten times or more. This chain uses TRBV5-8 with TRBJ2-3, with 9 bases aligning to TRBD2. Germline V gene sequence: CDR1 SGHTS, CDR2 YDEGEE. The V gene end was trimmed by 2 bases and the J gene end by 4 bases; junction bases not matched to a gene: 5. This CDR3 spans 15 amino acids. The CDR3 spells CASSFAGGVADTQYF. The CDR3 nucleotides are TGTGCCAGCAGCTTTGCGGGAGGGGTCGCAGATACGCAGTATTTT.

The sample holds many counts of this clonotype. The CDR3 loop is CASSQDRTESAFF. The DNA of the CDR3 is TGCGCCAGCAGCCAAGATCGAACAGAATCAGCTTTCTTT. V gene TRBV4-1 combines with J gene TRBJ1-1; D call uncertain. Per the germline V gene, CDR1 is MGHRA and CDR2 is YSYEKL. Deletions cut 0 bases from V and 10 bases from J, with 12 bases between. There are 13 residues in the CDR3.

The chain combines TRBV30 with TRBJ2-2; TRBD2 matches at 7 bases. V lost 0 bases to trimming and J lost 3 bases; unmatched junction nucleotides: 4. Germline CDR1 GTSNPN, CDR2 SVGIG (reference sequence). The CDR3 is 15 amino acids. CDR3 protein: CAWSVLAGDTGELFF. The CDR3 DNA reads as TGTGCCTGGAGTGTTCTTGCGGGGGACACCGGGGAGCTGTTTTTT.

This clonotype was picked up a small number of times. The chain is built from TRBV9 and TRBJ2-1, with no clear D. There are 16 residues in the CDR3. Germline CDR1 and CDR2: SGDLS and YYNGEE. Deletions cut 0 bases from V and 0 bases from J, with 10 bases between. In nucleotides, the CDR3 is TGTGCCAGCAGCGTAGAGGTATTCAGCTCCTACAATGAGCAGTTCTTC. Translated: CASSVEVFSSYNEQFF. Complete variable domain (other parts from reference TRBV9 and TRBJ2-1): DSGVTQTPKHLITATGQRVTLRCSPRSGDLSVYWYQQSLDQGLQFLIQYYNGEERAKGNILERFSAQQFPDLHSELNLSSLELGDSALYFCASSVEVFSSYNEQFFGPGTRLTVL.

A note on this clonotype: This could be a read error, since a much larger clone is one nucleotide away. This chain connects TRBV27 to TRBJ2-1; possibly TRBD2 for D (5 bases). CDR3 length: 12 amino acids. Germline-derived CDR1 and CDR2 are MNHEY and SMNVEV (reference sequence). CDR3 sequence: CASSLGENEQLF. DNA of the CDR3: TGTGCCAGCAGTTTAGGGGAGAATGAGCAGCTCTTC.

There are many counts of this clonotype. The V gene is TRBV20-1, the J gene TRBJ2-3, with 8 bases lining up with TRBD2. This CDR3 comprises 13 residues. Trimming at V came to 6 bases and at J to 7 bases, leaving 9 bases not matched to a gene. Germline CDR1 reads DFQATT; CDR2 reads SNEGSKA (reference sequence). The CDR3 region is CSARLAGGYTQYF. CDR3 DNA sequence: TGCAGTGCCCGACTGGCGGGAGGTTATACGCAGTATTTT.

In its sample, this clonotype was seen many times. The rearrangement joins TRBV6-1 to TRBJ2-7; no reliable D call. CDR3 size: 13 residues. V lost 7 bases, J lost 4 bases, and 14 bases lay in between. Per the germline V gene, CDR1 is MNHNS and CDR2 is SASEGT. This chain's CDR3 is CASTQVIGYEQYF. CDR3 DNA sequence: TGTGCCAGCACCCAAGTCATCGGTTACGAGCAGTACTTC.

This clonotype was recorded many times. The V call is TRBV5-1, the J call TRBJ1-1, with 7 bases fitting TRBD1. The CDR3 is 14 residues long. Germline V gives CDR1 SGHRS, CDR2 YFSETQ. The V and J ends lost 4 bases and 1 base, in that order; junction bases with no gene match: 4. The CDR3 DNA reads TGCGCCAGCAGCACAGGGGACAGGAACACTGAAGCTTTCTTT. It codes for CASSTGDRNTEAFF.

This clonotype has ten or more counts. The J gene is TRBJ1-4, the V gene TRBV7-9, with 10 bases fitting TRBD1. Trimming cost V 4 bases and J 5 bases; bases outside gene matches: 7. The CDR3 runs 16 residues. Germline values: CDR1 SEHNR, CDR2 FQNEAQ (reference sequence). CDR3 bases: TGTGCCAGCAGCTGGCCCAGGGACAGGGGCAATGAAAAACTGTTTTTT. It is translated as CASSWPRDRGNEKLFF.

V and J are TRBV4-3 and TRBJ1-1; 8 positions agree with TRBD1. The trim removed 3 bases at V and 4 bases at J, leaving 19 bases unmatched. The germline V gene has CDR1 LGHNA and CDR2 YSLEER. The CDR3 is 19 residues long. Here the CDR3 DNA reads TGCGCCAGCAGCCACCTATTACCGGGACAGGATTATCAGGGCACTGAAGCTTTCTTT. Encoded protein: CASSHLLPGQDYQGTEAFF.

The rearrangement uses TRBV30 and TRBJ2-5; the D gene is possibly TRBD2 (6 bases). With 0 bases removed from V and 2 bases from J, the gap between germline ends came to 7 bases. Germline V gene sequence: CDR1 GTSNPN, CDR2 SVGIG (reference sequence). The CDR3 is 13 residues long. CDR3 sequence: CAWSVGSQETQYF. DNA for the CDR3: TGTGCCTGGAGTGTCGGGAGTCAAGAGACCCAGTACTTC.

The table lists this clonotype with a few counts. This chain joins TRBV6-1 and TRBJ2-7; D ambiguous. The CDR3 extends over 11 amino acids. V dropped 6 bases and J dropped 5 bases, with 8 bases sitting between them. Germline V gene data show CDR1 as MNHNS and CDR2 as SASEGT. CDR3 nucleotide sequence: TGTGCCAGCAGGCGAACGGACGAGCAGTACTTC. It encodes CASRRTDEQYF.

This clonotype has ten or more counts. The chain employs TRBV20-1 and TRBJ2-3, with D unresolved. Germline values: CDR1 DFQATT, CDR2 SNEGSKA (reference sequence). Deletions cut 5 bases from V and 1 base from J, with 16 bases between. This CDR3 is 15 amino acids long. Here the CDR3 reads CSARSPDGGTDTQYF. CDR3 coding DNA: TGCAGTGCTCGGAGCCCAGATGGGGGCACAGATACGCAGTATTTT.

This clonotype was observed a handful of times. J is TRBJ2-3 and V is TRBV27; D may match TRBD1 or TRBD2 (5 bases each). The germline V gene has CDR1 MNHEY and CDR2 SMNVEV (reference sequence). The ends were cut back, 4 bases at V and 9 bases at J, with 20 bases in the middle. There are 15 residues in the CDR3. The DNA for the CDR3 is TGTGCCAGCAGTTCCGAAACCGGGACCGCGGAAACGCAGTATTTT. Residues: CASSSETGTAETQYF.

This clonotype was observed a handful of times. V is TRBV25-1 and J is TRBJ2-7; 7 nucleotides align to TRBD1. The CDR3 contains 16 residues. The germline V gene encodes CDR1 MGHDK and CDR2 SYGVNS. Trimming took 1 base from V and 7 from J; bases not matched to a gene: 13. CDR3 loop: CASSELRGGPTLEQYF. Here the CDR3 DNA reads TGTGCCAGCAGTGAATTGCGAGGGGGCCCCACTCTTGAGCAGTACTTC.

The chain links TRBV20-1 to TRBJ2-7, with TRBD2 matching over 7 bases. Trimming removed 3 bases from V and 6 bases from J; junction bases left unmatched: 8. The CDR3 has 13 amino acids. Germline-derived CDR1 and CDR2 are DFQATT and SNEGSKA (reference sequence). The CDR3 bases are TGCAGTGCTAGTCAGCGGTCGGGGGGCGAGCAGTACTTC. Translating gives CSASQRSGGEQYF.

CDR3 nucleotides: TGTGCCAGCTCACCACTCGGACAGGGATTGAACACCGGGGAGCTGTTTTTT. Protein product: CASSPLGQGLNTGELFF. The gene calls are TRBV18 and TRBJ2-2; 8 bases line up with TRBD1. Germline assignment: CDR1 KGHSH and CDR2 LQKENI. Germline trimming cut 1 base from V and 1 base from J; bases unmatched to any gene: 5. The CDR3 length is 17 residues.

This clonotype was observed many times. The rearrangement joins TRBV5-1 to TRBJ1-4, with D maybe TRBD1 (5 bases). Per the germline V gene, CDR1 is SGHRS and CDR2 is YFSETQ. The CDR3 length is 14 residues. V dropped 3 bases and J dropped 7 bases, with 13 bases sitting between them. CDR3 nucleotides: TGCGCCAGCAGCTATACAGGAGAAAGTGAAAAACTGTTTTTT. Amino acids: CASSYTGESEKLFF.

This clonotype has more than one count but fewer than ten. A much more abundant neighbour one base away suggests this may be a read error. V is TRBV30 and J is TRBJ2-3; D is perhaps TRBD2 (6 bases). Germline V gene lookup returns CDR1 GTSNPN and CDR2 SVGIG (reference sequence). The CDR3 totals 17 residues. Trimming took 3 bases from V and 6 from J, leaving 25 bases between them. The CDR3 region has the DNA TGTGCCTGGAGCTCGCTGGCCCGACCGGGGGACGCGGATACGCAGTATTTT. It specifies CAWSSLARPGDADTQYF.

This clonotype was picked up many times. The CDR3 is CASSPGTASLTDTQYF. DNA of the CDR3: TGCGCCAGCAGCCCGGGGACAGCTAGCCTCACAGATACGCAGTATTTT. The gene calls are TRBV5-1 and TRBJ2-3; 7 positions agree with TRBD1. Germline assignment: CDR1 SGHRS and CDR2 YFSETQ. V shed 4 bases, J shed 2 bases, and the junction held 10 bases outside the gene matches. The CDR3 loop spans 16 amino acids.

This clonotype was seen at least ten times. V gene TRBV2 combines with J gene TRBJ2-2, with a possible D match to TRBD1 (5 bases). CDR3 size: 16 residues. Trimming stripped 6 bases from V and 1 base from J, with 15 bases between. Looked up from germline, CDR1 is SNHLY and CDR2 is FYNNEI. The CDR3 DNA is TGTGCCAGCAGAAAGGGGAACAGCTTGAACACCGGGGAGCTGTTTTTT. Residues: CASRKGNSLNTGELFF.

This clonotype was observed a handful of times. This rearrangement joins TRBV4-1 to TRBJ2-7; the match to TRBD1 covers 8 bases. Germline CDR1 MGHRA, CDR2 YSYEKL. The CDR3 runs to 14 residues. V lost 5 bases, J lost 5 bases, and 8 bases stayed unmatched. The CDR3 spells CASSFDRGGNEQYF. The CDR3 DNA follows: TGCGCCAGCAGCTTTGACAGGGGTGGGAACGAGCAGTACTTC.

This clonotype was counted ten times or more. The gene calls are TRBV18 and TRBJ2-7; 8 bases map to TRBD1. J lost 6 bases, V lost 2 bases, and 9 bases had no gene match. Germline V gene data show CDR1 as KGHSH and CDR2 as LQKENI. This CDR3 has 15 amino acids. The CDR3 loop is CASSPGGQGTGEQYF. DNA for the CDR3: TGTGCCAGCTCACCAGGTGGACAGGGAACAGGCGAGCAGTACTTC.